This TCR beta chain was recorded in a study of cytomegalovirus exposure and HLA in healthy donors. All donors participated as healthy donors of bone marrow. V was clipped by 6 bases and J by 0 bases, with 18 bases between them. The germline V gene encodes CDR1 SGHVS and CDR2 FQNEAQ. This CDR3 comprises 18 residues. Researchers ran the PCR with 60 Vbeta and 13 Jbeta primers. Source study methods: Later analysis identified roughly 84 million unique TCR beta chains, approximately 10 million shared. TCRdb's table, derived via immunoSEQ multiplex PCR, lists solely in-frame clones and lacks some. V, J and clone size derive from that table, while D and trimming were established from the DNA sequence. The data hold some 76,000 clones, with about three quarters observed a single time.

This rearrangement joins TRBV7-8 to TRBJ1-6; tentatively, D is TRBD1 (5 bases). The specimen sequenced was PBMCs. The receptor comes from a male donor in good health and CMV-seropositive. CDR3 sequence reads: CASSLLPSGVSYNSPLHF. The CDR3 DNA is TGTGCCAGCAGTTTGTTACCCTCGGGGGTCTCCTATAATTCACCCCTCCACTTT.